This T cell receptor (beta chain) was observed in a study of CD4 T cells in relation to SARS-CoV-2 and coronaviruses. Method: immunoSEQ multiplex PCR; TCRdb's copy keeps in-frame clones and lacks some. The sample has 27,000 or so clones; 76% are singletons. CD4+ T cells from unexposed donors were obtained before the COVID-19 pandemic (2011-2018). After ten to eleven days of culture, CD4+ T cells were isolated. Study-wide findings and caveats: Monoreactive clones expanded significantly more to SARS-CoV-2 than crossreactive clones did.

This CDR3 is built from 14 residues. Germline CDR1 reads WSHSY; CDR2 reads SAAADI. The V end lost 3 bases, the J end lost 0 bases, and 6 bases lay between the germline ends. To note about this clone: Its specificity is not known.

V and J are TRBV10-2 and TRBJ1-5; D remains ambiguous. Sequenced material: CD4+ T cells from PBMCs, cultured in vitro. This clonotype was obtained from a human donor in good health. The CDR3 region has the DNA TGCGCCAGCAGTGACTTACATAGCAATCAGCCCCAGCATTTT. As protein: CASSDLHSNQPQHF.